This TCR beta chain was obtained from a study of blood T cell repertoires in COVID-19. Germline V gene sequence: CDR1 LGHDT, CDR2 YNNKEL (reference sequence). CDR3 length: 14 residues. Trimming took off 7 bases at V and 0 bases at J, with 11 bases between the two ends. Repertoires were generated with immunoSEQ multiplex PCR, while TCRdb's copy carries only in-frame clones and drops some. The sample has around 240,000 clones; approximately 91% are singletons. The chain employs TRBV3-1 (or the pseudogene TRBV3-2) and TRBJ2-3; D remains ambiguous. The sequencing sample was made of PBMCs or T cells enriched from blood (not recorded which). This sequence was found in a human donor in a cohort exposed to, infected with or recovered from COVID-19 (not recorded which). The donor label of this sample is uncertain. Written as DNA, the CDR3 is TGTGCCAGCACCTCGAGGAAGAGCACAGATACGCAGTATTTT. Translating gives CASTSRKSTDTQYF.